This entry is about one T cell receptor (beta chain). Its antigen is as yet unknown. The repertoire was sequenced with immunoSEQ multiplex PCR; TCRdb's copy has only in-frame clones and lacks some. This sample has approximately 26,000 clones, with roughly three quarters found just once. The data were obtained in a study of a mutant IDH1 vaccine in newly diagnosed glioma. Looking at the study overall: Patients were started on vaccination 4-6 weeks after radiotherapy alone, or with temozolomide cycles. Receipt of radiotherapy, temozolomide, or both preceded the study, and most received both.

V lost 0 bases to trimming and J lost 4 bases, with 15 bases between them. This CDR3 has 16 amino acids. Germline CDR1 reads MGHRA; CDR2 reads YSYEKL. Sample time point: week 5, during vaccination. The investigators gave 300 ug of mutant IDH1 20-mer peptide in each vaccine dose, together with topical imiquimod. New WHO grade 3 or 4 IDH1-mutant, ATRX-lost astrocytomas were present in all donors. Overall study findings and caveats: Approximately 93% of patients showed vaccine-induced immune responses across multiple MHC alleles.

The rearrangement joins TRBV4-1 to TRBJ1-2; D perhaps matches TRBD1 (6 bases). The source is a middle-aged man with glioma. Some clones in this sample may be carry-over from other donors' samples. The material was PBMCs, obtained from a glioma patient whose treatment included an IDH1 peptide vaccine. CDR3 coding DNA: TGCGCCAGCAGCCAAGATACCCCGGGGGGCCCCTATGGCTACACCTTC. Translating it yields CASSQDTPGGPYGYTF.